A selection of T cell receptor beta chains follows, all from one sample in a study of blood T cells in healthy people across ages. TCRdb reprocessed the 5' RACE reads via MiXCR and lists one record per CDR3 protein. The table shows 600,000 to 850,000 distinct CDR3 sequences, with roughly 45% occurring only once. Sequencing was carried out using blood. The receptors come from a woman in her sixties or seventies in good health. Both conserved end residues are part of each CDR3. A D gene is named only where the DNA matches it firmly. The size field is filled for only some rows; it gives once, few, many or a size class.

.	TRBJ2-1	TRBV4-2	TRBD2	CASSHTSGGANEQFF	TGTGCCAGCAGCCACACTAGCGGGGGGGCCAATGAGCAGTTCTTC
.	TRBJ2-1	TRBV7-3	.	CASSLNGTPREQFF	TGTGCCAGCAGCTTAAATGGGACTCCTCGTGAGCAGTTCTTC
.	TRBJ2-6	TRBV5-1	.	CASSPGDSDSGANVLTF	TGCGCCAGCAGCCCGGGGGATTCCGACTCTGGGGCCAACGTCCTGACTTTC
.	TRBJ2-7	TRBV3-1	TRBD2	CASSQGLAGIYEQYF	TGTGCCAGCAGCCAAGGACTAGCGGGGATCTACGAGCAGTACTTC
few	TRBJ2-7	TRBV20-1	TRBD1	CSARSGQDREQYF	TGCAGTGCTAGAAGCGGACAGGACCGCGAGCAGTACTTC
.	TRBJ2-7	TRBV5-5	TRBD2	CASRRETGEQYF	TGTGCCAGCAGGCGGGAGACGGGCGAGCAGTACTTC
.	TRBJ2-6	TRBV19	.	CASSIDGGANVLTF	TGTGCCAGTAGTATAGATGGTGGGGCCAACGTCCTGACTTTC
.	TRBJ1-2	TRBV11-2	.	CASSLGAQPTNYGYTF	TGTGCCAGCAGCTTAGGTGCACAGCCCACTAACTATGGCTACACCTTC
.	TRBJ2-1	TRBV18	TRBD2	CASSPIAGGGNNEQFF	TGTGCCAGCTCGCCTATAGCGGGAGGGGGCAACAATGAGCAGTTCTTC
.	TRBJ2-3	TRBV5-5	.	CASSFFPRGGADTQYF	TGTGCCAGCAGCTTTTTCCCCAGGGGGGGCGCAGATACGCAGTATTTT
few	TRBJ2-6	TRBV6-5	.	CASSPRPGRGANVLTF	TGTGCCAGCAGTCCGAGGCCAGGGCGCGGGGCCAACGTCCTGACTTTC
.	TRBJ2-5	TRBV5-5	.	CASSSHNQETQYF	TGTGCCAGCAGCTCGCATAACCAAGAGACCCAGTACTTC
many	TRBJ2-5	TRBV20-1	TRBD2	CSAPGSAGDRRTQYF	TGCAGTGCTCCTGGATCCGCGGGAGATCGTAGGACCCAGTACTTC
.	TRBJ2-1	TRBV3-1	TRBD2	CASSQDIAGEIYNEQFF	TGTGCCAGCAGCCAAGATATAGCGGGGGAGATCTACAATGAGCAGTTCTTC
.	TRBJ2-2	TRBV7-3	TRBD1	CASSLTGQVPTGELFF	TGTGCCAGCAGCTTAACGGGACAGGTTCCCACCGGGGAGCTGTTTTTT
few	TRBJ2-7	TRBV20-1	.	CSADTSPNEQYF	TGCAGTGCTGACACTAGTCCCAACGAGCAGTACTTC
.	TRBJ2-7	TRBV4-2	.	CASSQQTERSYEQYF	TGTGCCAGCAGCCAACAGACAGAACGATCCTACGAGCAGTACTTC
.	TRBJ1-1	TRBV24-1	.	CATRGEGNTEAFF	TGTGCCACCAGGGGAGAAGGGAACACTGAAGCTTTCTTT
.	TRBJ2-2	TRBV4-3	TRBD2	CASSQEASGITGELFF	TGCGCCAGCAGCCAAGAGGCTAGCGGGATAACCGGGGAGCTGTTTTTT
few	TRBJ2-7	TRBV6-2/TRBV6-3	TRBD2	CASSLADLAGATRQYF	TGTGCCAGCAGTTTAGCTGATCTAGCGGGGGCGACACGGCAGTACTTC
.	TRBJ2-1	TRBV6-6	.	CASSYARVYNEQFF	TGTGCCAGCAGTTACGCCAGGGTCTACAATGAGCAGTTCTTC
.	TRBJ1-6	TRBV20-1	TRBD1	CSARDVGQGLYNSPLHF	TGCAGTGCTAGAGATGTTGGACAGGGCCTCTATAATTCACCCCTCCACTTT
few	TRBJ2-5	TRBV10-1	.	CASSDPSGGQETQYF	TGCGCCAGCAGTGACCCCTCCGGGGGACAAGAGACCCAGTACTTC
.	TRBJ2-1	TRBV27	TRBD1	CASSSDRGSSYNEQFF	TGTGCCAGCAGTTCCGACAGGGGAAGCTCCTACAATGAGCAGTTCTTC
.	TRBJ2-7	TRBV7-7	.	CASSLLPGSYEQYF	TGTGCTAGCAGCTTATTACCAGGGAGCTACGAGCAGTACTTC
.	TRBJ1-5	TRBV20-1	TRBD1	CSGTDRGLYSNQPQHF	TGCAGTGGGACCGACAGGGGACTTTATAGCAATCAGCCCCAGCATTTT